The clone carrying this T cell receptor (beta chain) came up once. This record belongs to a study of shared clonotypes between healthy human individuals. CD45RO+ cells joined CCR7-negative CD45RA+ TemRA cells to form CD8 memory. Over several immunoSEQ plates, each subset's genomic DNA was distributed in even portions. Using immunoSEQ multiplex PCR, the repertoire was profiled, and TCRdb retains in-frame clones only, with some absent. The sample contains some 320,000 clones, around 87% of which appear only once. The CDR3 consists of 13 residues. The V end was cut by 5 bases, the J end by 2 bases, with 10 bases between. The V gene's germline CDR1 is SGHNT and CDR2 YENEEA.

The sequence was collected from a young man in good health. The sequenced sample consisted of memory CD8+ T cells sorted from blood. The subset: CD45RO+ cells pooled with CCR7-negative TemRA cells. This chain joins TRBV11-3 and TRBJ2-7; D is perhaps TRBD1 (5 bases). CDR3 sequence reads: CASSLDSTYEQYF. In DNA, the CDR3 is TGTGCCAGCAGCCTTGACAGCACCTACGAGCAGTACTTC.